This T cell receptor (beta chain) is drawn from a study of cytomegalovirus exposure and HLA in healthy donors. Regarding this clone: What it binds is unknown.

Donors were nominally healthy when sampled, though unrecorded immune exposures were likely. The PCR used 60 Vbeta and 13 Jbeta primers. Original processing notes: Counted up in a later analysis, unique TCR beta chains came to about 80 million, with around 10 million shared. Clones were sequenced by immunoSEQ multiplex PCR, and TCRdb holds only the in-frame ones, with some missing. The V and J calls and clone size come from that table; D and trimming were worked out from the DNA. The sample lists around 210,000 clones, approximately 84% seen once, with 0.2% to 0.25% in the top ten. Overall study findings and caveats: Most likely, a cluster of highly shared sequence variants arose as a sequencing artifact.

CDR3 length equals 13 residues. V gave up 6 bases and J gave up 4 bases; unmatched junction bases: 5. Germline V lookup: CDR1 SNHLY, CDR2 FYNNEI. The clonotype originates from a girl aged 2 to 10 in good health and CMV-seronegative. The chain couples TRBV2 to TRBJ1-2, with TRBD1 matching 7 bases. Input material: PBMCs. CDR3 sequence (DNA): TGTGCCAGCAGCCAACGGGACAGCTATGGCTACACCTTC. Translation: CASSQRDSYGYTF.